This paragraph covers one TCR beta chain sequence. The sample comes from a study of blood T cell repertoires in COVID-19. Study context: PBMCs, B-cell-depleted T cells, or T cells were the source of the cDNA or gDNA that made up the material.

Original methodology: Reference gene primer amplification gave estimated nucleated cell counts. Here immunoSEQ multiplex PCR was the method, and the copy in TCRdb shows in-frame clones only, minus some. Clone size and V and J calls were adopted from that table, with D and trimming inferred from the DNA. The sample has about 87,000 clones; less than 80% are singletons. V was clipped by 0 bases and J by 3 bases; unmatched bases: 4. Per the germline V gene, CDR1 is LGHDT and CDR2 is YNNKEL (reference sequence). The CDR3 consists of 18 residues. The material sequenced was peripheral blood. This clonotype was obtained from a woman between 45 and 65 years old with acute or convalescent COVID-19. V and J are TRBV3-1 (or the pseudogene TRBV3-2) and TRBJ2-3; 15 positions match TRBD2. The CDR3 DNA follows: TGTGCCAGCAGCCAAGAGGGACTAGCGGGGGGAGGGACAGATACGCAGTATTTT. Protein: CASSQEGLAGGGTDTQYF.